Detailed here is one T cell receptor beta chain. Its antigen is unidentified. Per the original data handling: A classifier for distant metastasis in papillary thyroid cancer was constructed using CDR3 differences observed across clinicopathological groups. TCRdb reprocessed the PCR reads using MiXCR. TCRdb's processing, not the study's, gives the V and J calls here. The table includes several thousand clones, 30% to 40% detected once. CDR1 SGDLS and CDR2 YYNGEE come from the germline V gene. The CDR3 runs 14 residues. V gave up 4 bases and J gave up 0 bases, with 10 bases separating them. All patients reached thyroid surgery having received no treatment beforehand. The data belong to a study of metastatic and nonmetastatic thyroid tumors. General study findings and limits: A significant increase in TCR beta diversity was reportedly seen in malignant thyroid tumors relative to benign nodules, in blood and tumor.

The J gene is TRBJ1-1, the V gene TRBV9; D is perhaps TRBD1 (6 bases). The clonotype was recovered from a female donor with papillary thyroid cancer or a benign thyroid nodule (not recorded which). Some clones in this sample may be carry-over from other donors' samples. Sequenced input: adjacent normal tissue. The CDR3 coding sequence is TGTGCCAGCAGCCCTACAGGGTTGAACACTGAAGCTTTCTTT. Translating gives CASSPTGLNTEAFF.